This TCR beta chain was identified in a study of T-cell reconstitution after alpha-beta-depleted transplantation in children. This clonotype has more than one count but fewer than ten. Library preparation (for TCRbeta) was performed with unique molecular identifiers. TCRdb re-derived calls from the PCR reads in MiXCR, one entry per CDR3 protein. The data show roughly 790,000 distinct CDR3 sequences, with roughly 15% seen just once and around 5.3% held by the top ten. The germline V and J ends were trimmed by 5 bases and 0 bases, with 10 bases remaining between them. The CDR3 extends over 14 amino acids.

This sequence was found in a male patient under 18 who had a stem cell transplant for acute lymphoblastic leukemia, so the T cells may come from the graft donor. Sequencing was performed on PBMCs, mostly from graft donor cells, taken 360 days after TCRalphabeta/CD19-depleted stem cell transplant. V and J are TRBV12-3 or TRBV12-4 and TRBJ1-1, with a weak D call TRBD1 (5 bases). The CDR3 coding sequence is TGTGCCAGCAGTATTGGACACCTGAACACTGAAGCTTTCTTT. It specifies CASSIGHLNTEAFF.